One sample yielded the 16 T cell receptor beta chains listed below, sequenced in a study of regulatory T cells in long-lasting Graves disease. The TCR beta library used iRepertoire HTBI primers with Arm-PCR amplification of CDR3. From the multiplex PCR reads, TCRdb called clonotypes with MiXCR, one entry per CDR3 protein. The sample contains some 490,000 distinct CDR3 sequences, approximately 12% of which appear only once. The time point here: newly diagnosed GD, antithyroid drugs for less than 3 months. PBMC-extracted RNA yielded the TCR library. Separately, the same data were catalogued under a study of T cells in Graves' hyperthyroidism and ophthalmopathy.

Here the sequenced sample was peripheral blood mononuclear cells (PBMCs), taken at new diagnosis, from a patient treated with antithyroid drugs. The receptors were gathered from a woman aged 30 to 39 with Graves disease.

This clonotype was seen only a few times. This sequence joins TRBV10-3 and TRBJ2-1; a possible D gene is TRBD1 (6 bases). CDR3 size: 16 residues. Germline loops: CDR1 ENHRY, CDR2 SYGVKD. The V gene lost 3 bases and the J gene lost 0 bases, with 12 bases spanning the gap. CDR3 sequence: CAISDPDSLSYNEQFF. The CDR3 region has the DNA TGTGCCATCAGTGACCCGGACAGCCTCTCCTACAATGAGCAGTTCTTC.

This chain connects TRBV6-1 to TRBJ2-3; D is ambiguous. The CDR3 spans 15 residues. Germline lookup yields CDR1 MNHNS and CDR2 SASEGT. Trimming took 8 bases from V and 2 from J, leaving 17 bases between them. CDR3 loop: CASRRYRTSTDTQYF. CDR3 DNA sequence: TGTGCCAGCCGTCGGTATCGGACGTCCACAGATACGCAGTATTTT.

This CDR3 is CSVATGFNPTYEQYF. DNA for the CDR3: TGCAGCGTGGCGACAGGCTTTAACCCTACCTACGAGCAGTACTTC. This chain links TRBV29-1 with TRBJ2-7; possible D gene TRBD1, 6 bases. The CDR3 covers 15 residues. Germline CDR1 and CDR2: SQVTM and ANQGSEA. The V end lost 6 bases, the J end lost 2 bases, and 20 bases lay between the germline ends.

This clonotype occurred a few times. The V and J genes are TRBV2 and TRBJ2-1; 9 positions agree with TRBD1. CDR3 length: 16 amino acids. In germline, CDR1 is SNHLY, CDR2 FYNNEI. V dropped 3 bases and J dropped 8; count of bases not matched to a gene: 11. The CDR3 here is CASSELSRDRDYEQFF. The CDR3 DNA sequence: TGTGCCAGCAGTGAGCTCTCCCGGGACAGGGACTATGAGCAGTTCTTC.

This clonotype was found many times. The chain combines TRBV11-2 with TRBJ2-7; 9 bases map to TRBD2. The CDR3 runs to 16 residues. From germline, CDR1 is SGHAT and CDR2 FQNNGV. The trim removed 5 bases at V and 2 bases at J, leaving 10 bases unmatched. As DNA, the CDR3 is TGTGCCAGCAGCCAGGGGCTAGCGGGACCGGCCTACGAGCAGTACTTC. It translates to CASSQGLAGPAYEQYF.

V and J are TRBV28 and TRBJ2-1; D is possibly TRBD1 (6 bases). V lost 8 bases and J lost 6, with 11 bases in between. This CDR3 spans 12 amino acids. Germline CDR1 and CDR2: MDHEN and SYDVKM. The CDR3 coding sequence is TGTGCCAGCGGCACAGGGTGCAATGAGCAGTTCTTC. Amino acid sequence: CASGTGCNEQFF.

This clonotype was recorded many times. The chain combines TRBV28 with TRBJ1-5, with D perhaps TRBD1 (5 bases). This CDR3 has 18 residues. CDR1 and CDR2 (germline): MDHEN, SYDVKM. Trimming removed 6 bases at V and 2 bases at J, with 23 bases between. As DNA, the CDR3 is TGTGCCAGCAGCTTTGAAACCCTCCAGGGTCTCGGCAATCAGCCCCAGCATTTT. Amino acids: CASSFETLQGLGNQPQHF.

This clonotype has at least ten counts. The CDR3 bases are TGTGCCAGCAGTTATGGTGGGGGGATGAACACTGAAGCTTTCTTT. Translated: CASSYGGGMNTEAFF. The rearrangement joins TRBV7-9 to TRBJ1-1, with a possible D match to TRBD1 (5 bases). The germline CDR1 and CDR2 sequences are SEHNR and FQNEAQ (reference sequence). This CDR3 region has 15 residues. V was shortened by 6 bases and J by 0 bases, with 14 bases between the two germline ends.

The sample holds a few counts of this clonotype. The rearrangement links TRBV9 to TRBJ2-3, with 9 bases that match TRBD2. The length of the CDR3 is 17 residues. The junction had 7 bases not matched to a gene; V was cut back by 0 bases and J by 2 bases. Germline CDR1 is SGDLS and CDR2 is YYNGEE. The CDR3 loop is CASSVGSTSGDTDTQYF. The CDR3 DNA follows: TGTGCCAGCAGCGTAGGGTCGACTAGCGGAGACACAGATACGCAGTATTTT.

This clonotype has a single count. A much larger clone is a single base away; this may be a read error. The chain is built from TRBV7-2 and TRBJ2-3; D gene ambiguous. The CDR3 is made up of 15 amino acids. Germline V gene lookup returns CDR1 SGHTA and CDR2 FQGNSA. V lost 5 bases and J lost 2, with 14 bases in between. CDR3 amino acids: CASSLMWANTDTQYF. The CDR3 DNA sequence: TGTGCCAGCAGCCTAATGTGGGCGAACACAGATACGCAGTATTTT.

This clonotype occurred a few times. This chain joins TRBV28 and TRBJ1-6; unclear D gene. The germline V and J ends were trimmed by 6 bases and 9 bases, with 9 bases remaining between them. Germline assignment: CDR1 MDHEN and CDR2 SYDVKM. CDR3 length: 12 amino acids. The chain's CDR3 is CASSPTLSPLHF. In DNA, the CDR3 is TGTGCCAGCAGCCCGACCCTTTCACCCCTCCACTTT.

Many counts were recorded for this clonotype. The chain links TRBV9 to TRBJ1-5; perhaps TRBD1 as D (5 bases). The V gene's germline CDR1 is SGDLS and CDR2 YYNGEE. Trimming shortened V by 2 bases and J by 3 bases, and 9 bases separated the two germline ends. The CDR3 extends over 14 amino acids. As DNA, the CDR3 is TGTGCCAGCAGCGTGGGACCGTTCAATCAGCCCCAGCATTTT. It specifies CASSVGPFNQPQHF.

The chain links TRBV9 to TRBJ1-4; tentatively, D is TRBD1 (5 bases). Germline V gene sequence: CDR1 SGDLS, CDR2 YYNGEE. The CDR3 loop spans 14 amino acids. V lost 3 bases and J lost 6, with 12 bases in between. The CDR3 protein is CASSEGRRDEKLFF. The CDR3, as DNA: TGTGCCAGCAGCGAGGGACGGAGGGATGAAAAACTGTTTTTT.

Many counts were recorded for this clonotype. The chain combines TRBV11-2 with TRBJ2-7, with 9 bases fitting TRBD1. The CDR3 is 14 amino acids. Germline lookup yields CDR1 SGHAT and CDR2 FQNNGV. After removal of 4 bases from V and 7 bases from J, the junction contained 8 bases not matched to a gene. CDR3 DNA sequence: TGTGCCAGCAGCTCCCGGGACAGGGTCGGGGAGCAGTACTTC. Amino acid sequence: CASSSRDRVGEQYF. Based on the CDR3 plus reference TRBV11-2 and TRBJ2-7, the full variable domain is EAGVAQSPRYKIIEKRQSVAFWCNPISGHATLYWYQQILGQGPKLLIQFQNNGVVDDSQLPKDRFSAERLKGVDSTLKIQPAKLEDSAVYLCASSSRDRVGEQYFGPGTRLTVT.

This clonotype was seen a handful of times. The genes are TRBV11-2 and TRBJ1-1; no definite D call. The CDR3 length is 18 residues. Germline CDR1 reads SGHAT; CDR2 reads FQNNGV. Trimming stripped 0 bases from V and 1 base from J, with 18 bases between. The CDR3 protein is CASSLDQFGRTTNTEAFF. DNA of the CDR3: TGTGCCAGCAGCTTAGATCAATTCGGACGGACGACGAACACTGAAGCTTTCTTT.

The sample holds many counts of this clonotype. This chain connects TRBV5-1 to TRBJ2-1; TRBD2 aligns across 11 bases. Germline loops: CDR1 SGHRS, CDR2 YFSETQ. The CDR3 has 17 amino acids. The ends lost 4 bases at V and 1 base at J; junction bases unmatched: 7. The CDR3 region has the DNA TGCGCCAGCAGCGCCGGCGTAGCGGGAGGGTCCTACAATGAGCAGTTCTTC. Its protein product is CASSAGVAGGSYNEQFF.